A selection of T cell receptor beta chains follows, all from one sample in a study of HIV-infected patients and healthy controls. Each CDR3 protein is one row after TCRdb ran MiXCR on the 5' RACE reads. The sample contains 18,000 or so distinct CDR3 sequences, around 19% of which appear only once. The sequencing input was CD8+ T cells from blood. The receptors derive from a human donor in good health. CDR3s include the opening cysteine and the closing phenylalanine or tryptophan. A D gene is named only where the DNA matches it firmly. Not all rows give a size; the values are once, few, many and, for expanded clones, a class.

>many|TRBV6-5|TRBJ2-6|NA
CASRRTAGANVLTF
TGTGCCAGCAGAAGAACGGCCGGGGCCAACGTCCTGACTTTC
>medium-sized|TRBV6-1|TRBJ2-3|TRBD2
CASSELAGGPDTQYF
TGTGCCAGCAGTGAACTAGCGGGAGGGCCAGATACGCAGTATTTT
>few|TRBV7-3|TRBJ2-7|NA
CASWRRELYF
TGTGCCAGCTGGAGACGGGAACTGTACTTC
>medium-sized|TRBV4-2|TRBJ1-1|TRBD1
CASSQDRTGDTEAFF
TGTGCCAGCAGCCAAGATCGGACAGGGGACACTGAAGCTTTCTTT
>many|TRBV7-8|TRBJ2-1|TRBD1
CASSLLGYRGTGNNEQFF
TGTGCCAGCAGCTTACTAGGGTACCGGGGGACAGGAAACAATGAGCAGTTCTTC
>NA|TRBV19|TRBJ2-7|TRBD1
CASSMGQGNEQYF
TGTGCCAGTAGTATGGGACAGGGGAACGAGCAGTACTTC
>many|TRBV4-1|TRBJ1-4|TRBD1
CASRKSGGAGQPNEKLFF
TGCGCCAGCAGAAAATCCGGGGGTGCGGGACAGCCTAATGAAAAACTGTTTTTT
>many|TRBV20-1|TRBJ1-4|NA
CSGTGPTTNEKLFF
TGCAGCGGTACGGGGCCAACAACTAATGAAAAACTGTTTTTT
>NA|TRBV6-2/TRBV6-3|TRBJ2-6|NA
CASSIGVGANVLTF
TGTGCCAGCAGTATAGGGGTTGGGGCCAACGTCCTGACTTTC
>NA|TRBV5-4|TRBJ2-3|TRBD1
CASSLPSTGRDTQYF
TGTGCCAGCAGCTTGCCGTCGACAGGGAGAGATACGCAGTATTTT
>NA|TRBV6-2/TRBV6-3|TRBJ1-5|NA
CASSYGPDLNQPQHF
TGTGCCAGCAGTTATGGGCCTGACCTCAATCAGCCCCAGCATTTT
>NA|TRBV4-2|TRBJ2-3|NA
CASSQEEGTDTQYF
TGTGCCAGCAGCCAAGAGGAAGGGACCGATACGCAGTATTTT
>NA|TRBV15|TRBJ1-1|NA
CATSRGGGTEAFF
TGTGCCACCAGCAGAGGAGGGGGCACTGAAGCTTTCTTT
>few|TRBV9|TRBJ2-3|TRBD2
CASSVGGGRAADTQYF
TGTGCCAGCAGCGTAGGGGGAGGGAGGGCGGCAGATACGCAGTATTTT
>many|TRBV12-3/TRBV12-4|TRBJ2-2|NA
CASPGDGGELFF
TGTGCCAGCCCCGGGGACGGCGGGGAGCTGTTTTTT
>many|TRBV5-6|TRBJ1-1|TRBD1
CASTRDRLGGNSEAFF
TGTGCCTCGACCCGGGACAGATTGGGGGGGAATTCTGAAGCTTTCTTT
>few|TRBV9|TRBJ1-5|NA
CASSVGASNQPQHF
TGTGCCAGCAGCGTAGGGGCCAGTAATCAGCCCCAGCATTTT
>many|TRBV7-9|TRBJ2-2|TRBD2
CASSATSGRALAGELFF
TGTGCCAGCAGCGCGACTAGCGGGAGGGCCTTGGCCGGGGAGCTGTTTTTT
>many|TRBV10-3|TRBJ2-3|NA
CAISRVGDTDTQYF
TGTGCCATCAGCAGGGTAGGCGACACAGATACGCAGTATTTT
>NA|TRBV19|TRBJ1-5|NA
CASSIIMQSGQPQHF
TGTGCCAGTAGTATTATCATGCAGTCCGGTCAGCCCCAGCATTTT
>NA|TRBV10-2|TRBJ2-5|NA
CASSESIISTPAQYF
TGCGCCAGCAGTGAGTCGATTATTAGTACCCCAGCCCAGTACTTC
>NA|TRBV7-6|TRBJ1-1|NA
CASSYWGGGLTEAFF
TGTGCCAGCAGCTATTGGGGCGGAGGACTCACTGAAGCTTTCTTT
>NA|TRBV20-1|TRBJ1-3|NA
CSATGPSGNTIYF
TGCAGTGCTACGGGCCCCTCTGGAAACACCATATATTTT
>medium-sized|TRBV20-1|TRBJ2-1|TRBD2
CSARDRLAGWGEQFF
TGCAGTGCTAGAGATCGTCTAGCGGGATGGGGTGAGCAGTTCTTC
>many|TRBV7-8|TRBJ2-2|NA
CASSLVRDTGELFF
TGTGCCAGCAGCTTAGTGCGGGACACCGGGGAGCTGTTTTTT
>many|TRBV7-9|TRBJ2-7|TRBD2
CASSFPVPGTSGRPPSYEQYF
TGTGCCAGCAGCTTCCCCGTACCCGGGACTAGCGGGAGACCACCCTCCTACGAGCAGTACTTC
>many|TRBV6-6|TRBJ1-5|NA
CASSLSLNTNQPQHF
TGTGCCAGCAGTCTGTCTTTAAACACCAATCAGCCCCAGCATTTT
>few|TRBV3-1|TRBJ2-7|NA
CASSQAHRVYEQYF
TGTGCCAGCAGCCAAGCCCACAGGGTCTACGAGCAGTACTTC
>few|TRBV7-9|TRBJ1-2|NA
CASSLQVTSNYGYTF
TGTGCCAGCAGCCTACAGGTTACCTCTAACTATGGCTACACCTTC